The 20 T cell receptor beta chains given below trace back to one sample, sequenced in a study of T-cell memory formation after mild COVID-19. TCRdb independently ran MiXCR on the 5' RACE reads; one entry per CDR3 protein. Found here are fewer than 250,000 distinct CDR3 sequences, 27% of them singletons; the top ten hold about an eighth. The sequenced material came from PBMCs or a T cell subset sorted from them (not recorded which). The receptors were gathered from an adult woman who had mild COVID-19 (a few samples of this study predate the infection). Cell type and time point are not known.

There are a few counts of this clonotype. V and J are TRBV5-1 and TRBJ2-1; 8 nucleotides align to TRBD2. V shed 4 bases, J shed 9 bases, and the junction held 12 bases outside the gene matches. CDR3 length equals 15 residues. Per the germline V gene, CDR1 is SGHRS and CDR2 is YFSETQ. DNA of the CDR3: TGCGCCAGCAGCGGGATCGGCGGGGGGCGGGGTGAGCAGTTCTTC. Translation gives CASSGIGGGRGEQFF.

The chain is built from TRBV5-1 and TRBJ1-2; 8 nucleotides align to TRBD1. This CDR3 comprises 14 residues. The V gene end was trimmed by 4 bases and the J gene end by 9 bases; junction bases not matched to a gene: 11. CDR1 and CDR2 (germline): SGHRS, YFSETQ. The CDR3, as DNA: TGCGCCAGCAGCCTGGGCCCAGGGGGCCGAAGCTACACCTTC. Protein product: CASSLGPGGRSYTF.

This clonotype showed up just a few times. The chain recombines TRBV3-1 with TRBJ2-7; 7 nucleotides align to TRBD2. The CDR3 loop spans 13 amino acids. J lost 3 bases, V lost 4 bases, and 3 bases had no gene match. The germline gives CDR1 LGHDT, CDR2 YNNKEL (reference sequence). CDR3: CASSLQRGYEQYF. As DNA, the CDR3 is TGTGCCAGCAGCCTACAGCGGGGCTACGAGCAGTACTTC.

The chain has TRBV6-2 or TRBV6-3 and TRBJ2-4, with D tentatively TRBD1 (6 bases). The CDR3 runs to 14 residues. CDR1 and CDR2 (germline): MNHEY, SVGEGT. Trimming removed 6 bases at V and 0 bases at J, with 9 bases between. The CDR3 coding sequence is TGTGCCAGCAGGCAACAGGGAGCCAAAAACATTCAGTACTTC. This translates into CASRQQGAKNIQYF.

The rearrangement uses TRBV5-5 and TRBJ1-5, with TRBD1 matching over 9 bases. The CDR3 has 18 amino acids. V was clipped by 8 bases and J by 2 bases; unmatched bases: 17. Germline V gives CDR1 SGHKS, CDR2 YYEKEE (reference sequence). CDR3 coding DNA: TGTGCCAGGGGTTACACCACAGGGGGCGAGGGGGGCAATCAGCCCCAGCATTTT. Encoded protein: CARGYTTGGEGGNQPQHF.

The chain is built from TRBV10-3 and TRBJ2-3; D unclear. Trimming left V 3 bases short and J 4 bases short, with 5 bases between. The CDR3 loop spans 12 amino acids. Germline V gene sequence: CDR1 ENHRY, CDR2 SYGVKD. The chain's CDR3 is CAISDRADTQYF. The CDR3 DNA sequence: TGTGCCATCAGTGATAGGGCAGATACGCAGTATTTT.

CDR3 nucleotide sequence: TGTGCCAGTAACCCGACGCCCCAGCATTTT. This encodes CASNPTPQHF. J is TRBJ1-5 and V is TRBV6-5; D unclear. The CDR3 is made up of 10 amino acids. CDR1 and CDR2 (germline): MNHEY, SVGAGI. V was shortened by 9 bases and J by 9 bases, with 9 bases between the two germline ends.

This chain joins TRBV5-1 and TRBJ1-2, with unresolved D. Germline CDR1 and CDR2: SGHRS and YFSETQ. The CDR3 has 12 amino acids. V lost 0 bases and J lost 7, with 7 bases in between. The CDR3 DNA follows: TGCGCCAGCAGCTTGGACGTTTTTGGCTACACCTTC. It translates to CASSLDVFGYTF.

The genes are TRBV5-1 and TRBJ2-3; unclear D gene. In germline, CDR1 is SGHRS, CDR2 YFSETQ. Trimming left V 7 bases short and J 2 bases short, with 14 bases between. CDR3 length: 14 amino acids. The CDR3 sequence: CASYGSVPTDTQYF. Written as DNA, the CDR3 is TGCGCCAGCTACGGGTCGGTCCCCACAGATACGCAGTATTTT.

The chain employs TRBV7-6 and TRBJ2-2; 7 nucleotides align to TRBD2. This CDR3 has 15 amino acids. Trimming took 2 bases from V and 3 from J; bases not matched to a gene: 3. Germline V gene data show CDR1 as SGHVS and CDR2 as FNYEAQ. The CDR3 sequence is CASSLMGGDTGELFF. The CDR3 DNA follows: TGTGCCAGCAGCTTAATGGGGGGGGACACCGGGGAGCTGTTTTTT.

The sample holds a few counts of this clonotype. The V gene is TRBV10-3, the J gene TRBJ1-6; D is unresolved. The CDR3 length is 17 residues. V dropped 0 bases and J dropped 3 bases, with 12 bases sitting between them. CDR1 ENHRY and CDR2 SYGVKD come from the germline V gene. In DNA form, the CDR3 reads TGTGCCATCAGTGAGTCGGCCCAGCCCCACTATAATTCACCCCTCCACTTT. Translating it yields CAISESAQPHYNSPLHF.

This clonotype was detected a few times. CDR3 region: CASSQSPDSPSGNTIYF. The CDR3 DNA reads as TGTGCCAGCAGCCAGTCCCCGGACTCCCCCTCTGGAAACACCATATATTTT. The chain recombines TRBV7-9 with TRBJ1-3; D is unclear. Germline CDR1 reads SEHNR; CDR2 reads FQNEAQ (reference sequence). Trimming removed 5 bases at V and 0 bases at J, with 17 bases between. The length of the CDR3 is 17 residues.

This chain uses TRBV6-4 with TRBJ2-3; TRBD2 matches 11 bases. CDR3 size: 18 residues. Per the germline V gene, CDR1 is MRHNA and CDR2 is SNTAGT. Losses at the gene ends were 0 bases for V and 12 bases for J; bases not matched to a gene: 17. The CDR3 loop reads CASSDSYLAGGPTETQYF. The CDR3 DNA reads as TGTGCCAGCAGTGACTCGTACCTAGCGGGGGGACCCACAGAGACACAGTATTTT.

This clonotype turned up a few times. The chain combines TRBV12-3 or TRBV12-4 with TRBJ2-7, with TRBD2 matching 13 bases. The V segment lost 6 bases and the J segment 4 bases; nucleotides outside the gene matches: 3. CDR3 length: 14 residues. The CDR3 sequence: CASRTSGRGYEQYF. CDR3 DNA sequence: TGTGCCAGCAGAACTAGCGGGAGGGGGTACGAGCAGTACTTC.

The genes are TRBV5-1 and TRBJ2-1, with TRBD1 matching over 9 bases. CDR3 size: 16 residues. Trimming at V came to 2 bases and at J to 9 bases, leaving 12 bases not matched to a gene. Germline V CDR1 and CDR2: SGHRS, YFSETQ. In DNA form, the CDR3 reads TGCGCCAGCAGCTTAACCGGGACAGGGAGACGTAGTGAGCAGTTCTTC. Residues: CASSLTGTGRRSEQFF.

This clonotype was found once. The chain recombines TRBV14 with TRBJ2-5; 10 bases map to TRBD2. The CDR3 contains 16 residues. The germline CDR1 and CDR2 sequences are SGHDN and FVKESK. V shed 1 base, J shed 4 bases, and the junction held 6 bases outside the gene matches. CDR3 in amino acids: CASSQASGRIVETQYF. In nucleotides, the CDR3 is TGTGCCAGCAGCCAAGCTAGCGGGAGAATAGTAGAGACCCAGTACTTC.

The CDR3 loop reads CSAFWLEGTSYEQYF. CDR3 coding DNA: TGCAGTGCTTTTTGGCTAGAGGGAACCTCCTACGAGCAGTACTTC. This rearrangement joins TRBV20-1 to TRBJ2-7, with D possibly matching TRBD2 (5 bases). V gave up 5 bases and J gave up 0 bases, with 17 bases separating them. Looked up from germline, CDR1 is DFQATT and CDR2 is SNEGSKA (reference sequence). This CDR3 comprises 15 residues.

The sample holds a few counts of this clonotype. The chain employs TRBV12-3 or TRBV12-4 and TRBJ2-2; TRBD2 matches 9 bases. The J segment lost 6 bases and the V segment lost 4 bases, leaving 12 bases of the junction unmatched. CDR3 length equals 17 residues. The CDR3 reads CASSSLASGRSSGELFF. CDR3 bases: TGTGCCAGCAGTTCCTTGGCCAGCGGGAGGTCTTCCGGGGAGCTGTTTTTT.

The V gene is TRBV27, the J gene TRBJ2-7; 9 nucleotides line up with TRBD1. CDR1 is MNHEY, CDR2 SMNVEV, per germline (reference sequence). There are 15 residues in the CDR3. The V gene end was trimmed by 5 bases and the J gene end by 1 base; junction bases not matched to a gene: 6. The CDR3 sequence is CASSLTGGSSYEQYF. Written as DNA, the CDR3 is TGTGCCAGCAGTCTAACAGGGGGCAGTTCCTACGAGCAGTACTTC.

The table lists this clonotype with a few counts. This chain joins TRBV5-1 and TRBJ2-7; 8 bases align to TRBD1. CDR3 size: 15 residues. Germline values: CDR1 SGHRS, CDR2 YFSETQ. V shed 0 bases and J 0 bases; nucleotides not matched to a gene: 2. CDR3 DNA sequence: TGCGCCAGCAGCTTGGCGACAGGGGTCTCCTACGAGCAGTACTTC. Encoded protein: CASSLATGVSYEQYF.